This passage covers 12 T cell receptor beta chains from one sample sequenced in a study of control samples from healthy donors and cancer patients. The table came from immunoSEQ multiplex PCR; TCRdb's copy has only in-frame clones and leaves some out. The table lists 40,000 to 65,000 clones, about 85% of them singletons, with 11% to 15% in the top ten. What was sequenced was PBMCs. The receptors come from a man aged 55 to 70 with head and neck cancer.

The genes are TRBV19 and TRBJ1-2; D is possibly TRBD1 (5 bases). This CDR3 is built from 15 residues. CDR1 and CDR2 from the germline V gene are LNHDA and SQIVND (reference sequence). Trimming stripped 2 bases from V and 0 bases from J, with 10 bases between. CDR3 region: CASSINDSPNYGYTF. CDR3 nucleotide sequence: TGTGCCAGTAGTATAAATGACAGCCCTAACTATGGCTACACCTTC.

The chain links TRBV4-3 to TRBJ1-2; D might be TRBD1 (5 bases). This CDR3 region has 16 residues. Germline lookup yields CDR1 LGHNA and CDR2 YSLEER. Between the trimmed V and J ends, which lost 0 bases and 6 bases, there was a span of 17 bases. Written as DNA, the CDR3 is TGCGCCAGCAGCCAAGAGGGGTGGTATTGGGGCAATGGCTACACCTTC. This codes for CASSQEGWYWGNGYTF.

V usage is TRBV4-3 and J usage is TRBJ2-7; D assignment may be TRBD1 or TRBD2 (5 bases each). This CDR3 has 14 residues. The V gene's germline CDR1 is LGHNA and CDR2 YSLEER. Trimming took off 0 bases at V and 2 bases at J, with 8 bases between the two ends. In nucleotides, the CDR3 is TGCGCCAGCAGCCAAGAACTAGGGGCCTACGAGCAGTACTTC. Protein product: CASSQELGAYEQYF.

This clone was detected only a few times. The chain combines TRBV7-8 with TRBJ1-1, with a possible D match to TRBD1 (6 bases). Germline V gene sequence: CDR1 SGHVS, CDR2 FQNEAQ. CDR3 size: 17 residues. V was shortened by 1 base and J by 1 base, with 16 bases between the two germline ends. This CDR3 reads CASSLDDRLPSNTEAFF. CDR3 in DNA: TGTGCCAGCAGCTTAGACGACAGGCTACCTTCGAACACTGAAGCTTTCTTT.

The chain employs TRBV9 and TRBJ2-3; 10 bases fit TRBD1. The length of the CDR3 is 15 residues. Trimming at V came to 2 bases and at J to 4 bases, leaving 4 bases not matched to a gene. Germline V lookup: CDR1 SGDLS, CDR2 YYNGEE. The DNA of the CDR3 is TGTGCCAGCAGCGTCCGGGACAGGGGCCCAGATACGCAGTATTTT. Its translation: CASSVRDRGPDTQYF.

The chain recombines TRBV21-1 with TRBJ1-5; the table calls TRBD1, which could not be checked here. TRBV21-1 is a pseudogene segment. There are 18 residues in the CDR3. CDR3 protein: CASSKVSGQGTNNQPQHF. The CDR3 DNA reads as TGTGCCAGCAGCAAAGTCTCTGGGCAGGGGACCAACAATCAGCCCCAGCATTTT.

The V call is TRBV2, the J call TRBJ2-3; weak D call: TRBD1 (5 bases). The germline CDR1 and CDR2 sequences are SNHLY and FYNNEI. There are 12 residues in the CDR3. The V end was cut by 10 bases, the J end by 0 bases, with 8 bases between. CDR3 nucleotide sequence: TGTGCCAACCGACAGAGCACAGATACGCAGTATTTT. It yields the protein CANRQSTDTQYF.

The J gene is TRBJ1-1, the V gene TRBV9; TRBD1 matches 8 bases. CDR1 is SGDLS and CDR2 is YYNGEE in the germline V gene. Losses at the gene ends were 3 bases for V and 1 base for J; bases not matched to a gene: 8. This CDR3 contains 16 residues. CDR3 loop: CASSADPGTGNTEAFF. The CDR3 DNA follows: TGTGCCAGCAGCGCTGACCCCGGGACAGGGAACACTGAAGCTTTCTTT.

This clone was detected a few times. This rearrangement joins TRBV6-5 to TRBJ2-5, with D hard to call. Germline CDR1 MNHEY, CDR2 SVGAGI. The CDR3 extends over 11 amino acids. V dropped 10 bases and J dropped 9 bases, with 15 bases sitting between them. The CDR3 DNA reads TGTGCCACGGGCGCGGCTTACGCCCAGTACTTC. Residues: CATGAAYAQYF.

This chain joins TRBV5-8 and TRBJ2-2, with 10 bases that match TRBD1. This CDR3 has 16 residues. Germline CDR1 and CDR2: SGHTS and YDEGEE. With 3 bases clipped from V and 5 bases from J, the junction kept 7 bases outside the gene matches. CDR3 nucleotide sequence: TGTGCCAGCAGCTGGGGACAGGGGTCACAGACCGGGGAGCTGTTTTTT. It translates to CASSWGQGSQTGELFF.

CDR3 in DNA: TGTGCCAGCAGTTCCTTGACACGCGCTGAGGGCTACACCTTC. Its protein product is CASSSLTRAEGYTF. The chain uses TRBV2 and TRBJ1-2; D is unclear. CDR3 length: 14 amino acids. V was cut by 5 bases and J by 8 bases, with 18 bases left in between. Germline CDR1 SNHLY, CDR2 FYNNEI.

This rearrangement joins TRBV2 to TRBJ1-6; D remains unclear. Between the trimmed V and J ends, which lost 5 bases and 8 bases, there was a span of 10 bases. Germline V gene data show CDR1 as SNHLY and CDR2 as FYNNEI. CDR3 length: 13 amino acids. CDR3 nucleotide sequence: TGTGCCAGCAGTACAAACAGTGATTCACCCCTCCACTTT. Translation: CASSTNSDSPLHF.